This T cell receptor beta chain appears in the sequencing data of a study of shared clonotypes between healthy human individuals. Overall study: Serving as donors were a couple of women and a few men, whose ages spanned 18 to 49. Regarding the study as a whole: Across subsets, estimated richness was generally greater for naive than for memory populations.

In the authors' methods: Junction-only immunoSEQ sequences carried no quality scores, so filtering differed. Only in-frame clones appear in the TCRdb table, and some are missing; sequencing was by immunoSEQ multiplex PCR. The V and J calls and clone size are taken from that table; D and trimming were inferred from the DNA. The sample has about 710,000 clones; 55% to 85% are singletons. The CDR3 extends over 13 amino acids. From germline, CDR1 is SQVTM and CDR2 ANQGSEA. V was clipped by 0 bases and J by 9 bases, with 14 bases between them. Subsets obtained from CD4+ cells comprised CD45RA+ naive and CD45RA-negative memory cells. Note on this clone: The antigen is not known.

The chain is built from TRBV29-1 and TRBJ1-1; no firm D call. This clonotype was sampled from a woman aged 25 to 45 in good health. Sequences were obtained from memory CD4+ T cells sorted from blood. Subset noted: CD45RA-negative fraction. The CDR3 DNA sequence: TGCAGCGTTGAAGAAGAGGAGGGTTCCCAAGCTTTCTTT. Its translation: CSVEEEEGSQAFF.